Presented here are 23 T cell receptor beta chains from one specimen sequenced in a study of cytomegalovirus exposure and HLA in healthy donors. Assay: immunoSEQ multiplex PCR; the TCRdb copy retains only in-frame clones and omits some. The sample gives 150,000 to 200,000 clones, 86% of which show up once; roughly 1.5% is in the top ten. Sequenced: PBMCs. The receptors here all came from a woman aged 18-29 years in good health and CMV-seronegative.

The chain combines TRBV25-1 with TRBJ1-2; 8 bases are shared with TRBD1. The CDR3 is made up of 18 amino acids. After removal of 6 bases from V and 0 bases from J, the junction contained 15 bases not matched to a gene. Germline CDR1 and CDR2: MGHDK and SYGVNS. CDR3 protein: CASRFNADREGPNYGYTF. The CDR3 nucleotides read TGTGCCAGCAGATTTAACGCGGACAGGGAAGGCCCTAACTATGGCTACACCTTC.

The chain combines TRBV7-6 with TRBJ1-3; 7 bases line up with TRBD1. Germline CDR1 SGHVS, CDR2 FNYEAQ. V was pared by 5 bases and J by 1 base, with 11 bases of the junction left unmatched. The CDR3 is made up of 17 amino acids. CDR3 bases: TGTGCCAGCAGCCTTGGGGGACAGCCATCTTCTGGAAACACCATATATTTT. Translation gives CASSLGGQPSSGNTIYF.

The chain uses TRBV9 and TRBJ2-2; 9 positions agree with TRBD1. V trimming: 4 bases; J trimming: 5 bases; junction bases outside the gene matches: 9. The CDR3 contains 16 residues. Per the germline V gene, CDR1 is SGDLS and CDR2 is YYNGEE. CDR3 protein: CASSLRTGVFTGELFF. The CDR3 DNA reads TGTGCCAGCAGCCTCCGGACAGGGGTTTTTACCGGGGAGCTGTTTTTT.

The V call is TRBV18, the J call TRBJ1-5, with 8 bases identical to TRBD1. The CDR3 totals 15 residues. CDR1 and CDR2 from the germline V gene are KGHSH and LQKENI. Trimming cost V 6 bases and J 1 base; bases outside gene matches: 5. The CDR3, as DNA: TGTGCCAGCTCCGAGCAGGGGGCGAGCAATCAGCCCCAGCATTTT. Amino acids: CASSEQGASNQPQHF.

V usage is TRBV6-1 and J usage is TRBJ2-3; TRBD1 might be the D (5 bases). Germline CDR1 reads MNHNS; CDR2 reads SASEGT. Trimming cost V 4 bases and J 3 bases, with 17 bases left between them. The CDR3 is 16 residues long. In nucleotides, the CDR3 is TGTGCCAGCAGTGTTATAGGACAAGGCGTGACAGATACGCAGTATTTT. Its protein is CASSVIGQGVTDTQYF.

The genes are TRBV6-5 and TRBJ1-2; TRBD1 aligns across 8 bases. CDR3 length: 15 amino acids. The junction had 10 bases not matched to a gene; V was cut back by 6 bases and J by 4 bases. The germline gives CDR1 MNHEY, CDR2 SVGAGI. The CDR3 reads CASSRMQTGAYGYTF. CDR3 DNA sequence: TGTGCCAGCAGCCGGATGCAGACAGGGGCCTATGGCTACACCTTC.

J is TRBJ2-6 and V is TRBV27, with 13 bases aligning to TRBD2. The CDR3 spans 20 residues. Germline CDR1 reads MNHEY; CDR2 reads SMNVEV (reference sequence). The ends lost 2 bases at V and 1 base at J; junction bases unmatched: 8. The CDR3 coding sequence is TGTGCCAGCAGTTTAACAACGACTAGCGGGAGGTGGTCTGGGGCCAACGTCCTGACTTTC. Translating gives CASSLTTTSGRWSGANVLTF.

The genes are TRBV18 and TRBJ2-7, with D unclear. The CDR3 has 12 residues. CDR1 is KGHSH, CDR2 LQKENI, per germline. Trimming took 3 bases from V and 9 from J, leaving 12 bases between them. Written as DNA, the CDR3 is TGTGCCAGCTCACCGTTTCCCGGAGCGCAGTACTTC. The encoded protein is CASSPFPGAQYF. Using reference TRBV18 and TRBJ2-7 for the parts outside the CDR3, the full variable domain is NAGVMQNPRHLVRRRGQEARLRCSPMKGHSHVYWYRQLPEEGLKFMVYLQKENIIDESGMPKERFSAEFPKEGPSILRIQQVVRGDSAAYFCASSPFPGAQYFGPGTRLTVT.

The chain is built from TRBV5-1 and TRBJ1-6, with 7 bases identical to TRBD1. With 4 bases clipped from V and 5 bases from J, the junction kept 6 bases outside the gene matches. This CDR3 is 15 amino acids long. Germline CDR1 and CDR2: SGHRS and YFSETQ. In DNA, the CDR3 is TGCGCCAGCAGCCCCCGGACAGGAGATAATTCACCCCTCCACTTT. This encodes CASSPRTGDNSPLHF.

This rearrangement joins TRBV6-5 to TRBJ1-5; D possibly corresponds to TRBD1 (6 bases). The CDR3 contains 12 residues. V was shortened by 10 bases and J by 6 bases, with 13 bases between the two germline ends. Germline CDR1 is MNHEY and CDR2 is SVGAGI. CDR3 DNA sequence: TGTGCCACAGGGGAGGGAGGTCAGCCCCAGCATTTT. This gives the protein CATGEGGQPQHF.

The chain is built from TRBV10-3 and TRBJ2-2; perhaps TRBD1 as D (5 bases). The CDR3 spans 13 residues. The V end lost 1 base, the J end lost 6 bases, and 6 bases lay between the germline ends. The V gene's germline CDR1 is ENHRY and CDR2 SYGVKD. CDR3 residues: CAISEYRPGELFF. CDR3 bases: TGTGCCATCAGTGAGTACAGGCCCGGGGAGCTGTTTTTT.

The chain links TRBV4-2 to TRBJ1-2; TRBD1 is a possible D gene (6 bases). Germline V lookup: CDR1 LGHNA, CDR2 YNFKEQ. V was cut by 3 bases and J by 6 bases, with 14 bases left in between. This CDR3 comprises 14 residues. Here the CDR3 DNA reads TGTGCCAGCAGCCAGTCAGGGGAGGGGAATGGCTACACCTTC. Translation: CASSQSGEGNGYTF.

CDR3 amino acids: CASSLARLAGRRTGELFF. The CDR3 DNA sequence: TGTGCCAGCAGCTTAGCCCGACTAGCGGGACGTCGAACCGGGGAGCTGTTTTTT. V and J are TRBV7-6 and TRBJ2-2; 11 bases map to TRBD2. The CDR3 spans 18 residues. The germline CDR1 and CDR2 sequences are SGHVS and FNYEAQ. The V and J ends lost 0 bases and 5 bases, in that order; junction bases with no gene match: 8.

The DNA of the CDR3 is TGTGCCTGGAGTGCTGACAGCCGAGAAGAGACCCAGTACTTC. This sequence encodes CAWSADSREETQYF. The chain employs TRBV30 and TRBJ2-5, with a weak D call TRBD1 (5 bases). The V gene's germline CDR1 is GTSNPN and CDR2 SVGIG (reference sequence). The CDR3 sequence is 14 residues long. V was cut by 1 base and J by 3 bases, with 12 bases left in between. Full variable domain (rest looked up from reference TRBV30 and TRBJ2-5): SQTIHQWPATLVQPVGSPLSLECTVEGTSNPNLYWYRQAAGRGLQLLFYSVGIGQISSEVPQNLSASRPQDRQFILSSKKLLLSDSGFYLCAWSADSREETQYFGPGTRLLVL.

The rearrangement joins TRBV6-5 to TRBJ2-7; D is unclear. The CDR3 has 12 residues. The V end was cut by 7 bases, the J end by 0 bases, with 7 bases between. CDR1 MNHEY and CDR2 SVGAGI come from the germline V gene. The DNA of the CDR3 is TGTGCCAGCATCGGTAGCTCCTACGAGCAGTACTTC. It codes for CASIGSSYEQYF.

The V and J genes are TRBV12-5 and TRBJ2-7; 9 bases fit TRBD1. This CDR3 comprises 15 residues. Germline lookup yields CDR1 LGHNT and CDR2 FRNRAP. J gave up 0 bases and V 6 bases, and 6 bases lay outside the gene matches. CDR3 loop: CASGAGTGPSYEQYF. For the CDR3, the DNA is TGTGCTAGTGGCGCCGGGACAGGGCCCTCCTACGAGCAGTACTTC.

This chain connects TRBV19 to TRBJ1-1; 7 bases map to TRBD1. The CDR3 has 14 residues. V lost 5 bases to trimming and J lost 5 bases; unmatched junction nucleotides: 8. Germline lookup yields CDR1 LNHDA and CDR2 SQIVND (reference sequence). This chain's CDR3 is CASSPETGRTEAFF. CDR3 sequence (DNA): TGTGCCAGTAGTCCTGAGACAGGGCGGACTGAAGCTTTCTTT.

For the CDR3, the DNA is TGTGCCAGCAGCTCCTCCGGGACAGGGGTCACCGGGGAGCTGTTTTTT. It encodes CASSSSGTGVTGELFF. The chain joins TRBV5-4 to TRBJ2-2; TRBD1 matches 10 bases. The V gene end was trimmed by 3 bases and the J gene end by 4 bases; junction bases not matched to a gene: 6. This CDR3 is 16 amino acids long. Germline CDR1 is SGHNT and CDR2 is YYREEE (reference sequence).

The rearrangement uses TRBV7-2 and TRBJ2-7; perhaps TRBD2 as D (6 bases). The germline CDR1 and CDR2 sequences are SGHTA and FQGNSA. The CDR3 loop spans 15 amino acids. V was cut by 1 base and J by 2 bases, with 12 bases left in between. CDR3 residues: CASSLGAGIPYEQYF. The CDR3 nucleotides are TGTGCCAGCAGCTTAGGTGCGGGAATCCCCTACGAGCAGTACTTC.

The J gene is TRBJ2-2, the V gene TRBV6-4; TRBD2 matches 7 bases. Trimming removed 6 bases from V and 1 base from J; junction bases left unmatched: 2. The CDR3 extends over 14 amino acids. CDR1 is MRHNA, CDR2 SNTAGT, per germline. The CDR3 nucleotides are TGTGCCAGCAGGGCTAGCGGGAACACCGGGGAGCTGTTTTTT. Translating gives CASRASGNTGELFF.

The CDR3 sequence: CASSLGAGGDGYTF. In DNA, the CDR3 is TGTGCCAGCAGCTTAGGGGCAGGGGGCGATGGCTACACCTTC. The rearrangement joins TRBV13 to TRBJ1-2; TRBD1 aligns across 8 bases. CDR3 length equals 14 residues. The germline CDR1 and CDR2 sequences are PRHDT and FYEKMQ (reference sequence). The trim removed 0 bases at V and 6 bases at J, leaving 3 bases unmatched.

V is TRBV10-3 and J is TRBJ1-2; a weak D match, TRBD1 (6 bases). Germline assignment: CDR1 ENHRY and CDR2 SYGVKD. Trimming took 10 bases from V and 2 from J, leaving 17 bases between them. This CDR3 is built from 14 residues. The CDR3 region is CASLGTHENYGYTF. CDR3 DNA sequence: TGTGCCAGCCTCGGGACACACGAGAACTATGGCTACACCTTC.

The chain combines TRBV27 with TRBJ2-3, with no clear D. CDR1 is MNHEY, CDR2 SMNVEV, per germline (reference sequence). The CDR3 length is 14 residues. The V end lost 2 bases, the J end lost 4 bases, and 10 bases lay between the germline ends. The CDR3 here is CASSLGYGADTQYF. Here the CDR3 DNA reads TGTGCCAGCAGTTTAGGGTACGGAGCAGATACGCAGTATTTT.